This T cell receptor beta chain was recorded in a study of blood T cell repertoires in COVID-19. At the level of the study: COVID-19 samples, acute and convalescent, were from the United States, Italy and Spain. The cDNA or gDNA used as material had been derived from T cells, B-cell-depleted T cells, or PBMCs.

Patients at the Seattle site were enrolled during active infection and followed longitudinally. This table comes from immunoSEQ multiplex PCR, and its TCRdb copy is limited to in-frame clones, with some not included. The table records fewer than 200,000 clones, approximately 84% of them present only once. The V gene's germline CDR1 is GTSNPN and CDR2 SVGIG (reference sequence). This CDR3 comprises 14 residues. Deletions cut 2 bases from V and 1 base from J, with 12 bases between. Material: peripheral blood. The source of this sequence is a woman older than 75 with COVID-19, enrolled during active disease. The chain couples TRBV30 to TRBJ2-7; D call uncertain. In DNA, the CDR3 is TGTGCCTGGAGTCCCACCACATATTCCTACGAGCAGTACTTC. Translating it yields CAWSPTTYSYEQYF.